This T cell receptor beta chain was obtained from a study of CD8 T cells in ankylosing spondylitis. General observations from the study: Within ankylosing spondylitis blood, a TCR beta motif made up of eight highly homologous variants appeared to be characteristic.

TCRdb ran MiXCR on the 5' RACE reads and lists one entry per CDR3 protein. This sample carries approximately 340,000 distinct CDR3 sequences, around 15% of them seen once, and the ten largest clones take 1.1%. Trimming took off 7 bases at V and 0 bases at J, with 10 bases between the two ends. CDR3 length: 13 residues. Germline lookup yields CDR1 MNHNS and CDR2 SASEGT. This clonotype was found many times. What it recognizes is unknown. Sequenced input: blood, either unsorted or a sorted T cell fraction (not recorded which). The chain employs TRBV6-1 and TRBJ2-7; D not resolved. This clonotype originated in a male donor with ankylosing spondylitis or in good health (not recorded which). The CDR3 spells CASKPPSSYEQYF. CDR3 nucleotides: TGTGCCAGCAAGCCCCCGAGCTCCTACGAGCAGTACTTC.